The rows below give T cell receptor beta chains drawn from one sample of a study of Graves' ophthalmopathy and Graves' hyperthyroidism. Using its own MiXCR run on the multiplex PCR reads, TCRdb lists one record per CDR3 protein. The sample records tens of thousands of distinct CDR3 sequences, roughly half being singletons. The sequenced sample was peripheral blood. These TCRs come from an adult woman with Graves' ophthalmopathy. CDR3s include the opening cysteine and the closing phenylalanine or tryptophan. Each record gives: CDR3 length, clone size, J gene, V gene, D gene, CDR3 DNA, CDR3 protein. The D gene is left open where the match is weak. Not every row has a clone size; where given, it reads once, few, many or a size class.

len: 15
abundance: -
j_gene: TRBJ1-1
v_gene: TRBV7-9
d_gene: TRBD1
CDR3nt: TGTGCCAGCAGCTTTGGAGGGACAGGAAACACTGAAGCTTTCTTT
CDR3aa: CASSFGGTGNTEAFF

len: 11
abundance: once
j_gene: TRBJ1-4
v_gene: TRBV19
d_gene: -
CDR3nt: TGTGCCAGTAGTTCTCGTGAAAAACTGTTTTTT
CDR3aa: CASSSREKLFF

len: 12
abundance: -
j_gene: TRBJ1-1
v_gene: TRBV7-2
d_gene: -
CDR3nt: TGTGCCAGCAGCGCTTACAGGGACGGAGCTTTCTTT
CDR3aa: CASSAYRDGAFF

len: 13
abundance: -
j_gene: TRBJ2-2
v_gene: TRBV6-6
d_gene: -
CDR3nt: TGTGCCAGCAGTTATACCGCCAGCGGGGAGCTGTTTTTT
CDR3aa: CASSYTASGELFF

len: 20
abundance: many
j_gene: TRBJ2-1
v_gene: TRBV9
d_gene: TRBD2
CDR3nt: TGTGCCAGCAGCGTAGGAATCGGGAGGCGGGGTCGGGGGTCTTACAATGAGCAGTTCTTC
CDR3aa: CASSVGIGRRGRGSYNEQFF

len: 15
abundance: -
j_gene: TRBJ2-1
v_gene: TRBV20-1
d_gene: TRBD1
CDR3nt: TGCAGTGCTACGACCCGGACAGGCCCCTATAATGAGCAGTTCTTC
CDR3aa: CSATTRTGPYNEQFF

len: 15
abundance: many
j_gene: TRBJ2-7
v_gene: TRBV7-9
d_gene: TRBD2
CDR3nt: TGTGCCAGCAGCTTAGGCACTAGCGGCTTCTACGAGCAGTACTTC
CDR3aa: CASSLGTSGFYEQYF

len: 14
abundance: -
j_gene: TRBJ1-1
v_gene: TRBV2
d_gene: -
CDR3nt: TGTGCCAGCAGTGGTTTCCCTTTACAGGGAAAGGCTTTCTTT
CDR3aa: CASSGFPLQGKAFF

len: 14
abundance: -
j_gene: TRBJ1-1
v_gene: TRBV5-1
d_gene: -
CDR3nt: TGCGCCAGCAGCACCATGACCCTGAACACTGAAGCTTTCTTT
CDR3aa: CASSTMTLNTEAFF

len: 13
abundance: -
j_gene: TRBJ2-7
v_gene: TRBV7-2
d_gene: -
CDR3nt: TGTGCCAGCAGCTTAGCGGGAGTAAACGAGCAGTACTTC
CDR3aa: CASSLAGVNEQYF

len: 12
abundance: medium-sized
j_gene: TRBJ2-6
v_gene: TRBV29-1
d_gene: -
CDR3nt: TGCAGCGTTGTAGATGGGGCCAACGTCCTGACTTTC
CDR3aa: CSVVDGANVLTF

len: 16
abundance: -
j_gene: TRBJ1-2
v_gene: TRBV30
d_gene: -
CDR3nt: TGTGCCTGGAGTGTACTAGGGAGCCAACCCAACTATGGCTACACCTTC
CDR3aa: CAWSVLGSQPNYGYTF

len: 11
abundance: -
j_gene: TRBJ1-6
v_gene: TRBV11-2
d_gene: -
CDR3nt: TGTGCCAGCAGCTTAGAATCACCCCTCCACTTT
CDR3aa: CASSLESPLHF

len: 14
abundance: many
j_gene: TRBJ1-6
v_gene: TRBV30
d_gene: -
CDR3nt: TGTGCCTGGAGTAAGGGACGGGAAGATTCACCCCTCCACTTT
CDR3aa: CAWSKGREDSPLHF

len: 14
abundance: -
j_gene: TRBJ2-1
v_gene: TRBV7-2
d_gene: -
CDR3nt: TGTGCCAGCAGCGATAGCGGACAGGCCAATGAGCAGTTCTTC
CDR3aa: CASSDSGQANEQFF

len: 15
abundance: -
j_gene: TRBJ2-1
v_gene: TRBV19
d_gene: TRBD2
CDR3nt: TGTGCCAGCATGACACCGACTAGCGGGAGTGATGAGCAGTCCTTC
CDR3aa: CASMTPTSGSDEQSF

len: 15
abundance: many
j_gene: TRBJ1-1
v_gene: TRBV7-9
d_gene: -
CDR3nt: TGTGCCAGCAGCCGAGATGACCCTTCGTACACTGAAGCTTTCTTT
CDR3aa: CASSRDDPSYTEAFF

len: 13
abundance: -
j_gene: TRBJ2-1
v_gene: TRBV6-6
d_gene: -
CDR3nt: TGTGCCAGCAGTTACGCCGACGACAATGAGCAGTTCTTC
CDR3aa: CASSYADDNEQFF

len: 13
abundance: many
j_gene: TRBJ2-6
v_gene: TRBV5-8
d_gene: -
CDR3nt: TGTGCCAGCGAGCCGTCTGGGGCCAACGTCCTGACTTTC
CDR3aa: CASEPSGANVLTF

len: 15
abundance: -
j_gene: TRBJ1-6
v_gene: TRBV5-1
d_gene: -
CDR3nt: TGCGCCAGCAGCTTAACGACAGAGAATTATTCACCCCTCCACTTT
CDR3aa: CASSLTTENYSPLHF

len: 14
abundance: -
j_gene: TRBJ2-1
v_gene: TRBV20-1
d_gene: -
CDR3nt: TGCAGTACTACGACGGAGGGCCTATACAATGAGCTGTTCTTC
CDR3aa: CSTTTEGLYNELFF

len: 14
abundance: many
j_gene: TRBJ1-5
v_gene: TRBV19
d_gene: -
CDR3nt: TGTGCCAGTAGTCCTAGGGGTCCACGTTCGCCCCAGCATTTT
CDR3aa: CASSPRGPRSPQHF

len: 11
abundance: -
j_gene: TRBJ2-5
v_gene: TRBV20-1
d_gene: -
CDR3nt: TGCAGTGCGCTAGGGAGTCAGCCCCAGTACTTC
CDR3aa: CSALGSQPQYF

len: 14
abundance: -
j_gene: TRBJ2-1
v_gene: TRBV20-1
d_gene: -
CDR3nt: TGCAGTGCTATCCTCGCCCTCCCCACAGATACGCAGTTCTTC
CDR3aa: CSAILALPTDTQFF

len: 14
abundance: -
j_gene: TRBJ1-2
v_gene: TRBV3-1
d_gene: -
CDR3nt: TGTGCCAGCAGCCAAGCCCGGGCGAGGGGTGGCTACACCTTC
CDR3aa: CASSQARARGGYTF

len: 14
abundance: -
j_gene: TRBJ2-7
v_gene: TRBV7-2
d_gene: -
CDR3nt: TGTGCCAGCAGCTTAGCAACGGGAGCCAACGAGCAGTACTTC
CDR3aa: CASSLATGANEQYF

len: 14
abundance: -
j_gene: TRBJ2-1
v_gene: TRBV25-1
d_gene: -
CDR3nt: TGTGCCAGCAGTCCATTTCGCTCGCAGGGTGAGCAGTTCTTC
CDR3aa: CASSPFRSQGEQFF

len: 15
abundance: -
j_gene: TRBJ1-3
v_gene: TRBV2
d_gene: TRBD1
CDR3nt: TGTGCCAGCAATAGGGGACAGGCCCCTGGAAACACCATATATTTT
CDR3aa: CASNRGQAPGNTIYF

len: 14
abundance: many
j_gene: TRBJ2-7
v_gene: TRBV19
d_gene: -
CDR3nt: TGTGCCAGTAGTCCCACGGTGGGCTTCTACGAGCAGTACTTC
CDR3aa: CASSPTVGFYEQYF

len: 13
abundance: -
j_gene: TRBJ2-5
v_gene: TRBV7-9
d_gene: -
CDR3nt: TGTGCCAGCAGCTTCGGGGTCGAGGAGACCCAGTACTTC
CDR3aa: CASSFGVEETQYF

len: 13
abundance: -
j_gene: TRBJ2-1
v_gene: TRBV29-1
d_gene: TRBD2
CDR3nt: TGCAGTGGCGGGACTAGCGGGAGTGATGAGCAGTTCTTC
CDR3aa: CSGGTSGSDEQFF

len: 16
abundance: -
j_gene: TRBJ2-7
v_gene: TRBV6-1
d_gene: -
CDR3nt: TGTGCCAGCAGTGAAGAGGGAGGAATTTTGCCCTACGAGCAGTACTTC
CDR3aa: CASSEEGGILPYEQYF

len: 16
abundance: many
j_gene: TRBJ2-5
v_gene: TRBV7-8
d_gene: -
CDR3nt: TGTGCCAGCAGCTTGCAGATGGCAGCAAGAGTGGAGACCCAGTACTTC
CDR3aa: CASSLQMAARVETQYF

len: 14
abundance: medium-sized
j_gene: TRBJ1-6
v_gene: TRBV4-3
d_gene: TRBD1
CDR3nt: TGCGCCAGCAGCCAAGGACAGGGAACTTCACCCCTCCACTTT
CDR3aa: CASSQGQGTSPLHF

len: 12
abundance: -
j_gene: TRBJ2-7
v_gene: TRBV6-2/TRBV6-3
d_gene: -
CDR3nt: TGTGCCAGCAGCTATCCTTTCTACGAGCAGTACTTC
CDR3aa: CASSYPFYEQYF

len: 15
abundance: many
j_gene: TRBJ2-2
v_gene: TRBV24-1
d_gene: -
CDR3nt: TGTGCCACCAGTGATTGGGGGTTTAACACCGGGGAGCTGTTTTTT
CDR3aa: CATSDWGFNTGELFF

len: 15
abundance: -
j_gene: TRBJ1-1
v_gene: TRBV7-6
d_gene: -
CDR3nt: TGTGCCAGCAGCTTTTCGCGAGGGGGGGACACTGAAGCTTTCTTT
CDR3aa: CASSFSRGGDTEAFF

len: 13
abundance: -
j_gene: TRBJ2-1
v_gene: TRBV29-1
d_gene: -
CDR3nt: TGCAGCGACCGGGGGCTAGATGTCAATGAGCAGTTCTTC
CDR3aa: CSDRGLDVNEQFF